The 21 T cell receptor beta chains given below trace back to one sample, sequenced in a study of beta chain features in type 1 diabetes. Antigens of these TCRs are unknown. Findings and caveats of the study: Among patients with Type 1 diabetes, TCRB CDR3s were moderately but significantly shorter in every one of the four CD4+ subsets.

Expressed TCRB transcripts were sequenced because the entire RNA isolate underwent reverse transcription. The data were produced by immunoSEQ multiplex PCR, yet TCRdb's version contains in-frame clones alone and is incomplete. The repertoire has roughly 150,000 clones, about 8.1% of them found once; the top ten carry about 0.5%. Sequencing used central memory CD4+ T cells from blood. The receptors come from a woman between 18 and 30 years old with type 1 diabetes.

The chain recombines TRBV6-5 with TRBJ2-4; 7 bases match TRBD1. From germline, CDR1 is MNHEY and CDR2 SVGAGI. The CDR3 contains 13 residues. J gave up 4 bases and V 5 bases, and 2 bases lay outside the gene matches. The CDR3 protein is CASSQTGKNIQYF. As DNA, the CDR3 is TGTGCCAGCAGTCAGACAGGGAAAAACATTCAGTACTTC.

The chain employs TRBV7-2 and TRBJ2-1; 10 bases are shared with TRBD2. CDR3 length: 16 residues. In germline, CDR1 is SGHTA, CDR2 FQGNSA. J was trimmed by 9 bases and V by 5 bases; bases with no gene match: 13. The CDR3 here is CASSQRPGTSVGEQFF. The CDR3 bases are TGTGCCAGCAGCCAACGCCCTGGGACTAGCGTCGGTGAGCAGTTCTTC. Complete variable domain (other parts from reference TRBV7-2 and TRBJ2-1): GAGVSQSPSNKVTEKGKDVELRCDPISGHTALYWYRQSLGQGLEFLIYFQGNSAPDKSGLPSDRFSAERTGGSVSTLTIQRTQQEDSAVYLCASSQRPGTSVGEQFFGPGTRLTVL.

The rearrangement links TRBV18 to TRBJ1-5; maybe TRBD1 (6 bases). Trimming shortened V by 4 bases and J by 3 bases, and 10 bases separated the two germline ends. Germline V lookup: CDR1 KGHSH, CDR2 LQKENI. The CDR3 sequence is 14 residues long. Here the CDR3 reads CASSLTGNNQPQHF. Written as DNA, the CDR3 is TGTGCCAGCTCACTAACAGGGAACAATCAGCCCCAGCATTTT.

The CDR3 spells CASSFRRGGTSTDTQYF. The CDR3, as DNA: TGTGCCAGCAGCTTTAGGCGCGGCGGGACTAGCACAGATACGCAGTATTTT. The chain links TRBV11-2 to TRBJ2-3; D may be TRBD2 (6 bases). The germline V and J ends were trimmed by 3 bases and 0 bases, with 16 bases remaining between them. The CDR3 is made up of 17 amino acids. Germline V gene lookup returns CDR1 SGHAT and CDR2 FQNNGV.

The genes are TRBV5-1 and TRBJ2-3, with 8 bases that match TRBD1. This CDR3 comprises 15 residues. CDR1 is SGHRS and CDR2 is YFSETQ in the germline V gene. Unmatched junction bases numbered 9, after V lost 3 bases and J lost 6 bases. The CDR3 region has the DNA TGCGCCAGCAGCTGGGCCTCAGGGGGCAAGGATACGCAGTATTTT. Protein product: CASSWASGGKDTQYF.

V and J are TRBV27 and TRBJ1-2; the match to TRBD1 covers 8 bases. The CDR3 has 15 amino acids. V was pared by 7 bases and J by 7 bases, with 14 bases of the junction left unmatched. Germline values: CDR1 MNHEY, CDR2 SMNVEV (reference sequence). The CDR3 region is CASTSGQGKRAGYTF. CDR3 bases: TGTGCCAGCACCTCCGGACAGGGAAAACGGGCTGGCTACACCTTC.

The V gene is TRBV6-6, the J gene TRBJ2-3, with D possibly TRBD1 on 5 matching bases. Trimming cost V 5 bases and J 4 bases, with 10 bases left between them. This CDR3 is 13 amino acids long. Per the germline V gene, CDR1 is MNHNY and CDR2 is SVGAGI (reference sequence). The CDR3 loop reads CASSNQGADTQYF. CDR3 DNA: TGTGCCAGCAGTAACCAAGGGGCAGATACGCAGTATTTT.

This clone was recorded many times. The rearrangement links TRBV11-2 to TRBJ2-2; TRBD2 matches at 7 bases. J was trimmed by 1 base and V by 5 bases; bases with no gene match: 10. Germline V gene lookup returns CDR1 SGHAT and CDR2 FQNNGV. This CDR3 is built from 17 residues. CDR3 sequence reads: CASSPTGLAVNTGELFF. CDR3 nucleotides: TGTGCCAGCAGCCCCACCGGGCTAGCGGTGAACACCGGGGAGCTGTTTTTT. The complete variable domain, with remaining parts taken from reference TRBV11-2 and TRBJ2-2, reads EAGVAQSPRYKIIEKRQSVAFWCNPISGHATLYWYQQILGQGPKLLIQFQNNGVVDDSQLPKDRFSAERLKGVDSTLKIQPAKLEDSAVYLCASSPTGLAVNTGELFFGEGSRLTVL.

This clone was observed a few times. The chain couples TRBV11-3 to TRBJ2-7; D may be TRBD1 (5 bases). This CDR3 has 13 amino acids. From germline, CDR1 is SGHNT and CDR2 YENEEA. V lost 5 bases and J 3 bases, leaving 11 bases between the germline ends. Written as DNA, the CDR3 is TGTGCCAGCAGCCAGGGATCCCTCTACGAGCAGTACTTC. Translating it yields CASSQGSLYEQYF.

V is TRBV25-1 and J is TRBJ2-1; no definite D call. Trimming stripped 7 bases from V and 2 bases from J, with 9 bases between. The CDR3 runs to 13 residues. In germline, CDR1 is MGHDK, CDR2 SYGVNS. The CDR3: CASTLPPYNEQFF. DNA for the CDR3: TGTGCCAGCACCCTACCGCCCTACAATGAGCAGTTCTTC.

V usage is TRBV14 and J usage is TRBJ1-2, with no clear D. Trimming stripped 2 bases from V and 5 bases from J, with 12 bases between. The CDR3 spans 14 residues. Germline CDR1 is SGHDN and CDR2 is FVKESK. Here the CDR3 reads CASSQRRESYGYTF. CDR3 sequence (DNA): TGTGCCAGCAGCCAAAGGAGGGAAAGTTATGGCTACACCTTC.

The table lists this clone with a few counts. The V call is TRBV30, the J call TRBJ2-5, with D perhaps matching TRBD2 (7 bases). Trimming pared 4 bases from V and 5 bases from J, leaving 14 bases between. The CDR3 runs 13 residues. Per germline, CDR1 GTSNPN and CDR2 SVGIG (reference sequence). The CDR3 here is CAWTLGGGETQYF. The CDR3 DNA reads TGTGCCTGGACCCTGGGGGGGGGCGAGACCCAGTACTTC.

The V call is TRBV29-1, the J call TRBJ2-5; maybe TRBD2 (6 bases). Germline V gene data show CDR1 as SQVTM and CDR2 as ANQGSEA. The CDR3 length is 13 residues. V lost 6 bases to trimming and J lost 5 bases, with 16 bases between them. The CDR3 is CSVGDSRRETQYF. Here the CDR3 DNA reads TGCAGCGTGGGGGACTCCAGGCGGGAGACCCAGTACTTC.

In its sample, this clone was seen a few times. The V call is TRBV6-6, the J call TRBJ2-1; 7 nucleotides agree with TRBD1. Germline V lookup: CDR1 MNHNY, CDR2 SVGAGI (reference sequence). The CDR3 runs to 15 residues. J was trimmed by 3 bases and V by 6 bases; bases with no gene match: 8. This chain's CDR3 is CASRTGTEFYNEQFF. CDR3 sequence (DNA): TGTGCCAGCAGAACCGGGACAGAGTTCTACAATGAGCAGTTCTTC.

This clone was seen only a few times. The rearrangement joins TRBV27 to TRBJ2-5; 9 bases are shared with TRBD1. The germline gives CDR1 MNHEY, CDR2 SMNVEV (reference sequence). V lost 0 bases to trimming and J lost 4 bases; unmatched junction nucleotides: 3. The CDR3 has 15 amino acids. CDR3 nucleotides: TGTGCCAGCAGTTTATCCGGGACAGGGAGAGAGACCCAGTACTTC. Its translation: CASSLSGTGRETQYF.

The chain joins TRBV6-5 to TRBJ2-2; D is unclear. Looked up from germline, CDR1 is MNHEY and CDR2 is SVGAGI. There are 15 residues in the CDR3. Trimming shortened V by 0 bases and J by 3 bases, and 8 bases separated the two germline ends. In DNA, the CDR3 is TGTGCCAGCAGTTACTCGAACAGTTACACCGGGGAGCTGTTTTTT. This gives the protein CASSYSNSYTGELFF.

In its sample, this clone was seen a few times. Other DNA sequences in this sample translate to the same CDR3. The chain has TRBV7-9 and TRBJ1-2, with D uncertain. CDR1 is SEHNR, CDR2 FQNEAQ, per germline (reference sequence). V lost 1 base and J lost 1, with 4 bases in between. This CDR3 spans 13 amino acids. CDR3 sequence: CASSLDSNYGYTF. The CDR3 DNA is TGTGCCAGCAGCTTAGACAGTAACTATGGCTACACCTTC.

This clone was counted only a few times. The rearrangement uses TRBV5-1 and TRBJ2-2; maybe TRBD2 (6 bases). This CDR3 is 15 amino acids long. The V end was cut by 2 bases, the J end by 7 bases, with 15 bases between. CDR1 is SGHRS, CDR2 YFSETQ, per germline. CDR3 residues: CASSLSGEAGGELFF. The CDR3 DNA is TGCGCCAGCAGCTTATCGGGAGAAGCGGGCGGGGAGCTGTTTTTT.

At least ten counts were recorded for this clone. The chain has TRBV18 and TRBJ1-6; TRBD1 aligns across 8 bases. The CDR3 runs to 17 residues. CDR1 is KGHSH and CDR2 is LQKENI in the germline V gene. J gave up 5 bases and V 4 bases, and 10 bases lay outside the gene matches. CDR3 bases: TGTGCCAGCTCACAACGCTATACAGGGGGAGATAATTCACCCCTCCACTTT. It translates to CASSQRYTGGDNSPLHF.

This rearrangement joins TRBV28 to TRBJ2-7; the match to TRBD2 covers 8 bases. Trimming cost V 5 bases and J 9 bases; bases outside gene matches: 12. Germline V CDR1 and CDR2: MDHEN, SYDVKM. This CDR3 is 14 amino acids long. The CDR3 DNA is TGTGCCAGCAGTCCCGGGGGAGCGGGAGCGTGGCAGTACTTC. Its protein product is CASSPGGAGAWQYF.

The chain employs TRBV7-9 and TRBJ1-1; D possibly corresponds to TRBD1 (6 bases). Germline lookup yields CDR1 SEHNR and CDR2 FQNEAQ (reference sequence). The CDR3 contains 10 residues. Trimming removed 5 bases at V and 8 bases at J, with 6 bases between. The CDR3: CASSGTEAFF. The CDR3 nucleotides read TGTGCCAGCAGCGGGACAGAAGCTTTCTTT.